These T cell receptor beta chains were read from a single sample in a study of T cell repertoires in cytomegalovirus infection. Their specific antigens are unknown. TCRdb called the reads again in MiXCR, with one record for every CDR3 protein. The repertoire holds roughly 700,000 distinct CDR3 sequences, with around 30% as singletons. Sequencing was performed on cultured PBMCs, taken from culture after CMV antigen stimulation. The origin of the receptors is a human donor in good health (CMV status not recorded). Some clones in this sample may be carry-over from other donors' samples. Each CDR3 is given with its conserved first and last residue. Fields, in order: V gene, D gene, clone size, J gene, CDR3 DNA, CDR3 protein. D genes are given only for firm matches. Part of the rows lack a size; the others show once, few, many or a class for expanded clones.

V gene: TRBV5-1; D gene: NA; clone size: once; J gene: TRBJ2-3; CDR3 DNA: TGCGCCAGCAGCTTGGAGGGGCCATCAAGCACAGATACGCAGTATTTT; CDR3 protein: CASSLEGPSSTDTQYF
V gene: TRBV7-8; D gene: NA; clone size: many; J gene: TRBJ2-3; CDR3 DNA: TGTGCCAGCAGCTTGGTGACCACAGATACGCAGTATTTT; CDR3 protein: CASSLVTTDTQYF
V gene: TRBV20-1; D gene: NA; clone size: few; J gene: TRBJ2-7; CDR3 DNA: TGCAGTGGGTTAAGTGCGGGACTTAACTACGAGCAGTACTTC; CDR3 protein: CSGLSAGLNYEQYF
V gene: TRBV12-3/TRBV12-4; D gene: NA; clone size: NA; J gene: TRBJ1-4; CDR3 DNA: TGTGCCAGCAGTTTCGGTTTGACAACTAATGAAAAACTGTTTTTT; CDR3 protein: CASSFGLTTNEKLFF
V gene: TRBV28; D gene: NA; clone size: NA; J gene: TRBJ2-4; CDR3 DNA: TGTGCCAGCTGGCCCAGGGTCCCCGAAGCCAGGAACATTCAGTACTTC; CDR3 protein: CASWPRVPEARNIQYF
V gene: TRBV6-5; D gene: TRBD2; clone size: NA; J gene: TRBJ2-7; CDR3 DNA: TGTGCCAGCAGGCTAGGGACTAGCGCTACCTACGAGCAGTACTTC; CDR3 protein: CASRLGTSATYEQYF
V gene: TRBV7-2; D gene: TRBD2; clone size: few; J gene: TRBJ2-1; CDR3 DNA: TGTGCCAGCAGCTCCTTGGGAGCGGGGGGCTTATTAAGCTCCTACAATGAGCAGTTCTTC; CDR3 protein: CASSSLGAGGLLSSYNEQFF
V gene: TRBV20-1; D gene: TRBD1; clone size: NA; J gene: TRBJ2-7; CDR3 DNA: TGCAGTGCTCCTGCCAGGGACAGGAGCTACGTTGAGCAGTACTTC; CDR3 protein: CSAPARDRSYVEQYF
V gene: TRBV7-9; D gene: NA; clone size: few; J gene: TRBJ2-7; CDR3 DNA: TGTGCCAGCAGCTTAGCGCCGACAGGGAGGGACGAGCAGTACTTC; CDR3 protein: CASSLAPTGRDEQYF
V gene: TRBV4-1; D gene: NA; clone size: many; J gene: TRBJ1-1; CDR3 DNA: TGCGCCAGCAGCCTTCGGGAACAGATACAGAACACTGAAGCTTTCTTT; CDR3 protein: CASSLREQIQNTEAFF
V gene: TRBV10-3; D gene: TRBD1; clone size: few; J gene: TRBJ2-7; CDR3 DNA: TGTGCCATCAGTAATTCCGGGACAGGGGGCAGATACGAGCAGTACTTC; CDR3 protein: CAISNSGTGGRYEQYF
V gene: TRBV19; D gene: TRBD2; clone size: few; J gene: TRBJ2-5; CDR3 DNA: TGTGCCAGTAGTATTACTAGCGGGAGGCCCTGGGACCAAGAGACCCAGTACTTC; CDR3 protein: CASSITSGRPWDQETQYF
V gene: TRBV7-6; D gene: TRBD2; clone size: few; J gene: TRBJ2-5; CDR3 DNA: TGTGCCAGCAGTTTTAGCGGGAGGAAGACCCAGTACTTC; CDR3 protein: CASSFSGRKTQYF
V gene: TRBV5-1; D gene: NA; clone size: few; J gene: TRBJ1-6; CDR3 DNA: TGCGCCAGCAGCTTGCACGCCTTAGATAATTCACCCCTCCACTTT; CDR3 protein: CASSLHALDNSPLHF
V gene: TRBV7-9; D gene: NA; clone size: NA; J gene: TRBJ2-3; CDR3 DNA: TGTGCCAGCAGTAAGATCACAGATACGCAGTATTTT; CDR3 protein: CASSKITDTQYF
V gene: TRBV4-3; D gene: NA; clone size: NA; J gene: TRBJ1-1; CDR3 DNA: TGCGCCAGCAGCCAAGGTCAGCCCGCGGTGACTGAAGCTTTCTTT; CDR3 protein: CASSQGQPAVTEAFF
V gene: TRBV12-3/TRBV12-4; D gene: TRBD1; clone size: NA; J gene: TRBJ1-5; CDR3 DNA: TGTGCCAGCAGTGGACAGGGCTTGAGCAATCAGCCCCAGCATTTT; CDR3 protein: CASSGQGLSNQPQHF
V gene: TRBV5-5; D gene: NA; clone size: NA; J gene: TRBJ2-7; CDR3 DNA: TGTGCCAGCAGCCATACAGATTCCTACGAGCAGTACTTC; CDR3 protein: CASSHTDSYEQYF
V gene: TRBV2; D gene: NA; clone size: NA; J gene: TRBJ2-3; CDR3 DNA: TGTGCCAGCAGAGGGTCTCCTCCTAGCACAGATACGCAGTATTTT; CDR3 protein: CASRGSPPSTDTQYF
V gene: TRBV2; D gene: NA; clone size: NA; J gene: TRBJ2-7; CDR3 DNA: TGTGCCAGCCGGCAGGGGTCCTACGAGCAGTACTTC; CDR3 protein: CASRQGSYEQYF
V gene: TRBV10-3; D gene: TRBD1; clone size: few; J gene: TRBJ2-7; CDR3 DNA: TGTGCCATCAGTAGACAGGGGGGAGACTACGAGCAGTACTTC; CDR3 protein: CAISRQGGDYEQYF
V gene: TRBV4-2; D gene: TRBD2; clone size: NA; J gene: TRBJ2-3; CDR3 DNA: TGTGCCAGCAGCCAAGATGGAGGGCTAGCGGGGGATACGCAGTATTTT; CDR3 protein: CASSQDGGLAGDTQYF
V gene: TRBV12-3/TRBV12-4; D gene: TRBD1; clone size: NA; J gene: TRBJ1-5; CDR3 DNA: TGTGCCAGCAGTTCAGCCGGGACAGGGGGCCTTTATAGCAATCAGCCCCAGCATTTT; CDR3 protein: CASSSAGTGGLYSNQPQHF
V gene: TRBV20-1; D gene: NA; clone size: NA; J gene: TRBJ1-6; CDR3 DNA: TGCAGTGCCAAGGGGCGGGGGGCGAGTAATTCACCCCTCCACTTT; CDR3 protein: CSAKGRGASNSPLHF
V gene: TRBV12-3/TRBV12-4; D gene: NA; clone size: NA; J gene: TRBJ1-2; CDR3 DNA: TGTGCCAGCAGCTCTACAGGGATCTGGGGGTATGGCTACACCTTC; CDR3 protein: CASSSTGIWGYGYTF
V gene: TRBV7-9; D gene: TRBD2; clone size: NA; J gene: TRBJ2-2; CDR3 DNA: TGTGCCAGCAGCTCTGGGACTAGCGGGGACTACACCGGGGAGCTGTTTTTT; CDR3 protein: CASSSGTSGDYTGELFF
V gene: TRBV20-1; D gene: TRBD1; clone size: NA; J gene: TRBJ2-1; CDR3 DNA: TGCAGTGCTGGGGACAGGACGGATGAGCAGTTCTTC; CDR3 protein: CSAGDRTDEQFF
V gene: TRBV7-9; D gene: NA; clone size: NA; J gene: TRBJ2-7; CDR3 DNA: TGTGCCAGCAGCTTTAGCCCTGACAGGAGCTCCTACGAGCAGTACTTC; CDR3 protein: CASSFSPDRSSYEQYF
V gene: TRBV20-1; D gene: NA; clone size: NA; J gene: TRBJ1-5; CDR3 DNA: TGCAGTGCTAGAGATTGGGGGGTGCGCAATCAGCCCCAGCATTTT; CDR3 protein: CSARDWGVRNQPQHF
V gene: TRBV29-1; D gene: TRBD1; clone size: few; J gene: TRBJ1-4; CDR3 DNA: TGCAGCGTTGAAGATGAAGTTGAAGGGGGCTTAAGCGGAAAAGTGTTTTTT; CDR3 protein: CSVEDEVEGGLSGKVFF
V gene: TRBV6-1; D gene: NA; clone size: NA; J gene: TRBJ2-1; CDR3 DNA: TGTGCCAGCAGTGAATGGGGGGTTAATGAGCAGTTCTTC; CDR3 protein: CASSEWGVNEQFF
V gene: TRBV7-8; D gene: TRBD2; clone size: NA; J gene: TRBJ2-5; CDR3 DNA: TGTGCCAGCAGCTCCGACAGGACTAGCGGGGCTCTGGAGACCCAGTACTTC; CDR3 protein: CASSSDRTSGALETQYF
V gene: TRBV10-3; D gene: TRBD2; clone size: NA; J gene: TRBJ2-1; CDR3 DNA: TGTGCCATCGCAGGGACTAGCACACCGAGAGGCGACAATGAGCAGTTCTTC; CDR3 protein: CAIAGTSTPRGDNEQFF
V gene: TRBV7-4; D gene: TRBD1; clone size: many; J gene: TRBJ1-6; CDR3 DNA: TGTGCCAGCAGCTTTCGACAGGGGGTTCCTAATTCACCCCTCCACTTT; CDR3 protein: CASSFRQGVPNSPLHF
V gene: TRBV7-2; D gene: NA; clone size: many; J gene: TRBJ1-2; CDR3 DNA: TGTGCCAGCAGCACGACCGGACGGGGCATTGGCTACACCTTC; CDR3 protein: CASSTTGRGIGYTF
V gene: TRBV12-3/TRBV12-4; D gene: NA; clone size: NA; J gene: TRBJ1-2; CDR3 DNA: TGTGCCAGCAGTCTCAGACGGACAGAGGGCTATGGCTACACCTTC; CDR3 protein: CASSLRRTEGYGYTF
V gene: TRBV4-1; D gene: NA; clone size: NA; J gene: TRBJ2-4; CDR3 DNA: TGCGCCAGCAGCCAAGGGCCCACAGGGAACAAAAACATTCAGTACTTC; CDR3 protein: CASSQGPTGNKNIQYF
V gene: TRBV7-8; D gene: TRBD1; clone size: NA; J gene: TRBJ1-5; CDR3 DNA: TGTGCCAGCAGCTTAGACAGGGGATTTAGCAATCAGCCCCAGCATTTT; CDR3 protein: CASSLDRGFSNQPQHF
V gene: TRBV7-2; D gene: NA; clone size: many; J gene: TRBJ1-2; CDR3 DNA: TGTGCCAGCAGCTCCAGACAGCGGAGCTATGGCTACACCTTC; CDR3 protein: CASSSRQRSYGYTF
V gene: TRBV12-3/TRBV12-4; D gene: TRBD1; clone size: NA; J gene: TRBJ1-5; CDR3 DNA: TGTGCCAGCAGTTTGGAAGGGGGCGAGCGAGGCAATCAGCCCCAGCATTTT; CDR3 protein: CASSLEGGERGNQPQHF
V gene: TRBV7-6; D gene: TRBD2; clone size: NA; J gene: TRBJ2-5; CDR3 DNA: TGTGCCAGCAGCACCGACCGGGGAGCGGGAGGCGGGGTGGAAGAGACCCAGTACTTC; CDR3 protein: CASSTDRGAGGGVEETQYF
V gene: TRBV6-2/TRBV6-3; D gene: NA; clone size: NA; J gene: TRBJ2-1; CDR3 DNA: TGTGCCAGCAGTTACTCGAACCCAGTCAATGAGCAGTTCTTC; CDR3 protein: CASSYSNPVNEQFF
V gene: TRBV10-3; D gene: TRBD1; clone size: NA; J gene: TRBJ2-4; CDR3 DNA: TGTGCCACCGCGCCCGGACAGGGGGAAAACATTCAGTACTTC; CDR3 protein: CATAPGQGENIQYF
V gene: TRBV6-4; D gene: NA; clone size: NA; J gene: TRBJ1-1; CDR3 DNA: TGTGCCAGCCCCGGAGACAGACAAGATTTGGCTGAAGCTTTCTTT; CDR3 protein: CASPGDRQDLAEAFF
V gene: TRBV7-2; D gene: NA; clone size: many; J gene: TRBJ1-1; CDR3 DNA: TGTGCCAGCAGCTTAGGATTTATGGGCACTGAAGCTTTCTTT; CDR3 protein: CASSLGFMGTEAFF
V gene: TRBV11-2; D gene: TRBD2; clone size: few; J gene: TRBJ2-1; CDR3 DNA: TGTGCCAGCAGCTTGCGGGTAGCGGGAGGAGAAAATGAGCAGTTCTTC; CDR3 protein: CASSLRVAGGENEQFF
V gene: TRBV30; D gene: TRBD1; clone size: NA; J gene: TRBJ1-6; CDR3 DNA: TGTGCCTGGAGTGTACGTTGGGACAGAAGCTCCTATAATTCACCCCTCCACTTT; CDR3 protein: CAWSVRWDRSSYNSPLHF
V gene: TRBV7-2; D gene: TRBD2; clone size: many; J gene: TRBJ2-5; CDR3 DNA: TGTGCCAGCAGCTTGGTTGGCGGGAGCGGAGAGACCCAGTACTTC; CDR3 protein: CASSLVGGSGETQYF
V gene: TRBV28; D gene: NA; clone size: NA; J gene: TRBJ2-7; CDR3 DNA: TGTGCCAGCAGTTCCGGTCTTAGGAGCTCCTACGAGCAGTACTTC; CDR3 protein: CASSSGLRSSYEQYF
V gene: TRBV7-6; D gene: NA; clone size: few; J gene: TRBJ2-3; CDR3 DNA: TGTGCCAGCAGCTTACTGCAGGGGGATACGCAGTATTTT; CDR3 protein: CASSLLQGDTQYF
V gene: TRBV20-1; D gene: TRBD1; clone size: few; J gene: TRBJ1-6; CDR3 DNA: TGCAGTGCTAGGGACAGGATAATGGGCGAATCTTCACCCCTCCACTTT; CDR3 protein: CSARDRIMGESSPLHF
V gene: TRBV12-3/TRBV12-4; D gene: NA; clone size: once; J gene: TRBJ2-1; CDR3 DNA: TGTGCCAGCGCCGGGACGGTCAATGAGCAGTTCTTC; CDR3 protein: CASAGTVNEQFF
V gene: TRBV7-9; D gene: TRBD1; clone size: few; J gene: TRBJ2-5; CDR3 DNA: TGTGCCAGCACCTATAGAGGGACAGGGGTCTTTCAAGAGACCCAGTACTTC; CDR3 protein: CASTYRGTGVFQETQYF
V gene: TRBV4-1; D gene: NA; clone size: few; J gene: TRBJ1-4; CDR3 DNA: TGCGCCAGCAGCCGATTAGGGGTGGAAAAACTGTTTTTT; CDR3 protein: CASSRLGVEKLFF
V gene: TRBV5-1; D gene: NA; clone size: NA; J gene: TRBJ2-7; CDR3 DNA: TGCGCCAGCAGCTTGGACCCCGTGGGCGAGCAGTACTTC; CDR3 protein: CASSLDPVGEQYF
V gene: TRBV6-5; D gene: NA; clone size: NA; J gene: TRBJ2-3; CDR3 DNA: TGTGCCAGCGAAGATAGCACAGATACGCAGTATTTT; CDR3 protein: CASEDSTDTQYF
V gene: TRBV12-3/TRBV12-4; D gene: NA; clone size: NA; J gene: TRBJ1-2; CDR3 DNA: TGTGCCAGCAGGCCCCGCCGGGGGTCCTATGGCTACACCTTC; CDR3 protein: CASRPRRGSYGYTF
V gene: TRBV12-3/TRBV12-4; D gene: NA; clone size: NA; J gene: TRBJ1-1; CDR3 DNA: TGTGCCAGCAGCGCAGTAGAGGAAGCTTTCTTT; CDR3 protein: CASSAVEEAFF
V gene: TRBV27; D gene: NA; clone size: NA; J gene: TRBJ1-1; CDR3 DNA: TGTGCCAGTAACTCCGTGGGGGGGCTGGACACTGAAGCTTTCTTT; CDR3 protein: CASNSVGGLDTEAFF